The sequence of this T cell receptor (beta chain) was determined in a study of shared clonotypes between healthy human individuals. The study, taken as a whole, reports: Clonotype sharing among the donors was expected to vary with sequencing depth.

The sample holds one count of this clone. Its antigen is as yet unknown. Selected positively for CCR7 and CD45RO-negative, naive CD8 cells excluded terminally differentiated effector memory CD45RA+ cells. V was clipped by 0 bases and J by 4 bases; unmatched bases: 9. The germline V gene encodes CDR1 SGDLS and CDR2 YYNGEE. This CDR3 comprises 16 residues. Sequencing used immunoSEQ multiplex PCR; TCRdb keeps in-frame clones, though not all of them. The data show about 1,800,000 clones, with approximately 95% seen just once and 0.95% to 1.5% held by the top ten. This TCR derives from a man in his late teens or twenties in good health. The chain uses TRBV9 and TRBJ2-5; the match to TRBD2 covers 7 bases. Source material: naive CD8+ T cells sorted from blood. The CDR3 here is CASSVESGTYGETQYF. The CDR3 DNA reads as TGTGCCAGCAGCGTAGAAAGCGGGACCTACGGAGAGACCCAGTACTTC.